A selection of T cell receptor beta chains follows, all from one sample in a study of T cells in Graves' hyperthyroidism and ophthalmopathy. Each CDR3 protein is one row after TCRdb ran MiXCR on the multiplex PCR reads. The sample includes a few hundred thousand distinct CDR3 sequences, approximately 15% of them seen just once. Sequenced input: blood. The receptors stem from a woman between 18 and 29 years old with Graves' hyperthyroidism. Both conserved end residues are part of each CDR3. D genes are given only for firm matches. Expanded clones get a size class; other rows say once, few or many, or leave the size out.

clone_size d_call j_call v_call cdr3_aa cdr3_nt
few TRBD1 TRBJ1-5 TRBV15 CATSRDPGGSKQPQHF TGTGCCACCAGCAGAGATCCAGGGGGGTCTAAACAGCCCCAGCATTTT
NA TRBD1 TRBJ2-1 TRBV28 CASSLFGTGYNEQFF TGTGCCAGCAGTTTATTTGGGACAGGATACAATGAGCAGTTCTTC
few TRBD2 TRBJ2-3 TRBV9 CASSVVAGESDTQYF TGTGCCAGCAGCGTCGTAGCGGGAGAATCTGATACGCAGTATTTT
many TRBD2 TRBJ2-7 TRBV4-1 CASSQDSSGSYEQYF TGCGCCAGCAGCCAAGACTCTAGCGGGTCCTACGAGCAGTACTTC
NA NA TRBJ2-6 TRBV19 CASSSVGGANVLTF TGTGCCAGTAGTTCCGTGGGGGGGGCCAACGTCCTGACTTTC
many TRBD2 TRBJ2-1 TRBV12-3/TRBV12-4 CASSLLGLAGSEQFF TGTGCCAGCAGTTTATTGGGACTAGCGGGAAGTGAGCAGTTCTTC
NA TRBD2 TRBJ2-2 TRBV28 CASSLFGLEGGELFF TGTGCCAGCAGTTTATTCGGACTAGAGGGCGGGGAGCTGTTTTTT
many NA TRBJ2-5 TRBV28 CASSSIRGQETQYF TGTGCCAGCAGTTCCATCAGGGGCCAAGAGACCCAGTACTTC
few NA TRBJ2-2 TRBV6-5 CASSYVGANTGELFF TGTGCCAGCAGTTACGTGGGGGCCAACACCGGGGAGCTGTTTTTT
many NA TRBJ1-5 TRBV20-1 CSPKRGVSNQPQHF TGCAGTCCGAAACGGGGAGTGAGCAATCAGCCCCAGCATTTT
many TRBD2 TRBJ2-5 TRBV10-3 CAISEIPGLAGEGETQYF TGTGCCATCAGTGAGATCCCGGGACTAGCGGGAGAGGGAGAGACCCAGTACTTC
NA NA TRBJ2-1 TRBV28 CASSSYRSYNEQFF TGTGCCAGCAGTTCCTACCGCTCCTACAATGAGCAGTTCTTC
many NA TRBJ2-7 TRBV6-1 CASRDYYEQYF TGTGCCAGCAGGGACTACTACGAGCAGTACTTC
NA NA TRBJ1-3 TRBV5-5 CASSFIGDSGNTIYF TGTGCCAGCAGCTTTATAGGAGACTCTGGAAACACCATATATTTT
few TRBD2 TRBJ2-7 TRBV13 CASRRGSSYGQYF TGTGCTTCGCGGCGCGGGAGCTCCTACGGGCAGTACTTC
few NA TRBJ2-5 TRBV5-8 CASSRDRTQETQYF TGTGCCAGCAGCCGCGACAGGACGCAAGAGACCCAGTACTTC